This TCR beta chain was identified in a study of cytomegalovirus exposure and HLA in healthy donors (dated by TCRdb to between 2016 and 2019). Concerning the study at large: An earlier analysis of approximately 640 of the donors reported about 250 Gb of sequence data and some 120 million unique TCR beta sequences from about 200 million T cells. Four to six DR-DQ haplotypes were handled as single units for association and clustering because linkage in the cohort was strong. A later analysis re-analyzed previously published TCR beta repertoires from 550 to 700 donors and added high-resolution HLA genotyping to study TCR occurrence patterns. A separate validation cohort of about 110 different subjects was used in addition to the roughly 670-subject first cohort. An early release that covered 640 HLA-typed donors contained approximately 300 gigabases of sequencing data and 75 million to 100 million unique TCR sequences. All discovery cohort repertoires had been generated on a single sequencing platform. Typing coverage differed by locus: A, B, C, DRB1 and DQB1 were typed in about 620-630 donors, DQA1 in 500 to 550, DPA1 in approximately 610, and DPB1 in just under 490. A later genetic analysis used genome-wide SNP genotypes for about 65% of the roughly 670 donors, treating that subset as a discovery cohort. Alongside the repertoire data, information on donor age, sex, ethnicity and CMV serostatus was compiled. High-throughput TCR immunosequencing, statistical association of individual TCRs with disease status, and machine learning were combined to predict cytomegalovirus infection status. Among roughly 400 genotyped donors of the cohort, an average of roughly 230,000 unique TCR beta nucleotide sequences was sequenced per donor, of which about 18% were non-productive. HLA typing covered class I and class II loci at four-digit resolution. The genetic ancestry cluster associated with self-reported Caucasian donors included around four fifths of the 300 to 450 genotyped donors. The study aimed to test whether signatures of past pathogen exposure could be identified by cataloging public T cell receptors. To decide whether each TCR beta V gene segment behaved as functional or pseudogenic, an earlier analysis of some 600 of the donors relied on high-throughput TCR beta sequencing. The T cell repertoires of around 670 subjects were profiled by immunosequencing and related to cytomegalovirus serostatus. Rather than using new phenotypic data, the later analysis identified candidate immune exposures from TCR beta sequences and from how often those sequences occurred across donors.

Library construction relied on the immunoSEQ multiplex PCR assay. The multiplex PCR relied on a mix of 60 forward primers for TCR Vbeta segments and 13 reverse primers for TCR Jbeta segments. Amplification of the CDR3 region of rearranged TCR beta genes was performed with a multiplex PCR assay on genomic DNA. The Illumina HiSeq System was used to sequence the amplified TCR beta libraries as 87-base-pair reads. Per the original workflow: A later analysis counted about 82 million unique TCR beta chains across the 650 to 700 repertoires, and some 11 million of these chains were shared by at least two donors. Raw reads were error-corrected and collapsed into unique sequences by a nearest-neighbor algorithm in which closely related sequences were merged to remove PCR and sequencing errors. To assign V, D and J gene segments, CDR3 sequences were aligned to IMGT reference sequences. For a sequence to be retained, at least a six-nucleotide match to both a V gene segment and a J gene segment was required. A rearrangement counted as productive if the CDR3 had no stop codons and remained in frame with V and J, and every other rearrangement counted as non-productive. Following IMGT convention, CDR3 was defined as the stretch from the second conserved V-encoded cysteine up to the conserved J-encoded phenylalanine. The earlier analysis of 587 of the donors excluded any sequence lacking an unambiguous match to a single V gene segment. In an earlier analysis of 587 of the donors, V segments were called functional above 56.7% productive rearrangements and were called segregating when the between-donor standard deviation exceeded 5%. A statistical classification framework was developed to diagnose cytomegalovirus status using the catalog of TCR beta chain sequences. In a later analysis, TCR nucleotide sequences were compared against IMGT/GENE-DB human TR gene sequences so that V and J genes could be assigned. In a later analysis, CDR3 sequences and most-parsimonious VDJ recombination scenarios were assigned using the TCRdist pipeline. In a later analysis, each TCR beta chain was defined by its CDR3 amino acid sequence together with its V-gene family, and reads lacking a unique V-gene family were excluded. To address suspected cross-contamination and a sequencing artifact, a later analysis removed a few hundred highly shared, low-generation-probability nucleotide sequences. In a later analysis, a clonal expansion index was calculated for each public chain from normalized within-repertoire ranks of inferred template counts. In a later analysis, generation probabilities were computed using a VDJ recombination model fitted to out-of-frame rearrangements, and the results were checked against IGoR. In a later analysis, hypergeometric tests were used to score TCR-TCR, TCR-HLA and TCR-CMV co-occurrence, with a repertoire-size bias correction applied to TCR pairs. A later analysis estimated false discovery rates by permuting HLA or CMV assignments 20 times. In a later analysis, co-occurring TCRs were grouped using DBSCAN, with TCRdist sequence similarity added in when clustering inside HLA-allele-positive subsets. Co-occurrence clustering excluded repertoires with fewer than 30,000 or more than 120,000 public chains, plus five with anomalous nucleotide sharing. TCRdb stores this immuneACCESS table with in-frame sequences only. Part of the clones is absent; in the studies checked, under half of the shortfall reflects unresolved V genes, and no reason is known for the rest. The D gene and trimming were derived from the DNA, and the V and J assignments and clone size from that table. This sample comprises approximately 58,000 clones, around 83% of them detected only once. Of the sample, 4.3% is held by the ten largest clones.

In total, 666 healthy bone marrow donors made up the cohort. Cohort members were all nominally healthy when sampled, although unrecorded immune exposures were likely present. The donor tested CMV seronegative and was one of the 352 seronegative cohort members. A peripheral blood sample was collected from each donor, and TCR beta sequencing was performed on peripheral blood mononuclear cells. Genomic DNA extraction from the blood cell samples was performed with the Qiagen DNeasy Blood Extraction Kit. Inclusive of the bounding cysteine and phenylalanine, the CDR3 is 14 residues long. The entry retains the CDR3 DNA only, 42 bases that are in frame from base 1. V is shortened by 0 bases, J by 2 bases, and the region joining them spans 7 bases. According to the germline V gene, CDR1 reads MNHEY and CDR2 reads SVGAGI. Study-wide conclusions, independent of this receptor: In a later analysis, TCR association rates were found to vary across HLA loci, with the most associated TCRs seen for DRB1 alleles and the fewest for HLA-C alleles. According to a later analysis, parvovirus B19, influenza, CMV and Epstein-Barr virus appeared linked to several top co-occurrence clusters. In this cohort, only TCR beta chains were sequenced, and detectable features were limited by the absence of alpha or paired-chain data. Linkage disequilibrium might explain the correlated functional status among segregating V segments, but an unknown experimental factor could not be excluded. Because the 87-base-pair reads could not distinguish some IMGT-functional V segments, including TRBV6-2 and TRBV6-3, those segments were excluded. A later analysis found that HLA-associated TCR beta chains were more clonally expanded and had lower generation probabilities than equally common non-associated chains. When HLA alleles, especially DR and DQ, strongly co-occurred, TCR associations were difficult to assign to individual alleles. The authors suggested that the approach could potentially be extended to other disease states and immunological phenotypes. A further reported finding was that TCR beta sequences accurately predicted the HLA-A and HLA-B alleles for most subjects in the first cohort. Roughly 17 rarely observed V segments, including chromosome 9 orphons, were excluded from the earlier analysis of a few hundred of the donors because counts were too low. Immune exposure information for the cohort was limited to CMV serostatus. Cytomegalovirus status was reported to be diagnosed by the classifier with high specificity and sensitivity in both the original and validation cohorts. Broadly in line with IMGT annotations, most TCR beta V segments showed up in productive rearrangements about 87% or about 30% of the time in an earlier analysis of 587 of the donors. Because HLA typing was missing for some donors at each locus, association tests included only the typed subset. Most CMV-associated TCR beta chains appeared to be HLA-restricted in a later analysis, and the HLA associations seemed to be driven largely by CMV exposure. A later genetic analysis reported fewer N-insertions in productive TCRs among donors in an Asian-associated ancestry cluster than the approximately 700-donor mean. An association between a missense DCLRE1C variant and V-gene and J-gene trimming of TCR beta chains was found in a later genetic analysis and replicated in an independent cohort. A few of the identified cytomegalovirus-associated TCR beta chains were confirmed in vitro to be specific for cytomegalovirus antigens. The sequencing pipeline was judged likely to have produced a cluster of highly shared sequence variants as a technical artifact. A total of about 180 TCR beta chains were listed by the study as associated with cytomegalovirus. Sequencing depth was assumed to be roughly uniform across donors in the presence/absence analyses, though that assumption may not hold. Specific HLA alleles were associated with 16,951 TCR beta sequences at a false discovery rate of 0.05 in a later analysis. Most TCR sequences were observed very rarely across donors, whereas some public TCRs were present in many individuals.

Details on this clone: The specificity of this receptor is unknown. Per-base qualities were not stored, and no clone one base away is much larger.

Sample: PBMCs. The TCR comes from a man aged 25 to 40 in good health and CMV-seronegative. Rearrangement joined TRBV6-5 to TRBJ1-2, and perhaps TRBD1 as D gene, on 5 matching bases. The nucleotides read TGTGCCAGCAGTTACTCGCCAGGGAACTATGGCTACACCTTC. Translated, it reads CASSYSPGNYGYTF.